Following are 7 T cell receptor beta chains from one sample sequenced in a study of blood T cell repertoires in COVID-19. The table came from immunoSEQ multiplex PCR; TCRdb's copy has only in-frame clones and leaves some out. The sample records around 220,000 clones, 70% to 85% being singletons. The specimen was peripheral blood. The receptors shown here come from a woman between 40 and 55 years old with active or convalescent COVID-19.

The V gene is TRBV25-1, the J gene TRBJ1-2, with 8 bases matching TRBD1. CDR1 and CDR2 (germline): MGHDK, SYGVNS. The CDR3 is 15 residues long. Trimming at V came to 2 bases and at J to 3 bases, leaving 5 bases not matched to a gene. CDR3 DNA: TGTGCCAGCAGTGAACCAGGGGGCGTTCACTATGGCTACACCTTC. Protein sequence: CASSEPGGVHYGYTF.

The rearrangement uses TRBV29-1 and TRBJ2-5; 10 nucleotides align to TRBD1. CDR1 and CDR2 (germline): SQVTM, ANQGSEA. V lost 5 bases and J lost 4; bases outside the gene matches: 19. CDR3 length: 18 residues. For the CDR3, the DNA is TGCAGCGTTCAGGCAATAAAGGGGAAGGACAGGGGGAGAGAGACCCAGTACTTC. Translation: CSVQAIKGKDRGRETQYF.

The gene calls are TRBV30 and TRBJ1-3; D uncertain. V gave up 7 bases and J gave up 0 bases, with 13 bases separating them. The CDR3 extends over 14 amino acids. The germline V gene has CDR1 GTSNPN and CDR2 SVGIG (reference sequence). The CDR3 spells CASPRGNSGNTIYF. CDR3 coding DNA: TGTGCCTCTCCTCGCGGTAACTCTGGAAACACCATATATTTT.

This clone was recorded a few times. The V and J genes are TRBV6-5 and TRBJ1-3; 7 positions agree with TRBD1. The germline CDR1 and CDR2 sequences are MNHEY and SVGAGI. Trimming took 6 bases from V and 2 from J; bases not matched to a gene: 7. This CDR3 comprises 15 residues. CDR3 region: CASRYQGETGNTIYF. The CDR3 DNA reads TGTGCCAGCAGATATCAGGGGGAGACTGGAAACACCATATATTTT.

Here the CDR3 reads CASSILGTVHSNQPQHF. For the CDR3, the DNA is TGTGCCAGTAGTATCTTGGGGACAGTCCATAGCAATCAGCCCCAGCATTTT. J is TRBJ1-5 and V is TRBV19; TRBD1 aligns across 7 bases. This CDR3 spans 17 amino acids. V was pared by 3 bases and J by 0 bases, with 8 bases of the junction left unmatched. Germline V gene lookup returns CDR1 LNHDA and CDR2 SQIVND (reference sequence).

The gene calls are TRBV11-3 and TRBJ2-2, with TRBD2 matching 14 bases. Germline CDR1 SGHNT, CDR2 YENEEA. The CDR3 loop spans 16 amino acids. V dropped 4 bases and J dropped 7; count of bases not matched to a gene: 5. The DNA of the CDR3 is TGTGCCAGCAGCTCGACCGGGACTAGCGGGGGCGGGGAGCTGTTTTTT. Its translation is CASSSTGTSGGGELFF.

The rearrangement links TRBV18 to TRBJ1-5; weak D call: TRBD1 (5 bases). The germline gives CDR1 KGHSH, CDR2 LQKENI. This CDR3 spans 15 amino acids. V dropped 3 bases and J dropped 4 bases, with 13 bases sitting between them. The CDR3 DNA is TGTGCCAGCTCACCCACCCCACAGGTAAATCAGCCCCAGCATTTT. Residues: CASSPTPQVNQPQHF.